This TCR beta chain was sequenced during a study of blood T cell repertoires in COVID-19. Study details: In each case, the material was cDNA or gDNA derived from T cells, B-cell-depleted T cells, or PBMCs.

The table came from immunoSEQ multiplex PCR; TCRdb's copy has only in-frame clones and leaves some out. The sample carries 150,000 or so clones, more than 75% recorded once. In its sample, this clone was seen once. The specimen sequenced was peripheral blood. The TCR comes from a woman aged 50 to 65 with COVID-19, enrolled during active disease.

The chain's CDR3 is CSVGQETYEQYF. Here the CDR3 DNA reads TGCAGCGTGGGACAGGAGACCTACGAGCAGTACTTC. The rearrangement links TRBV29-1 to TRBJ2-7; 8 bases are shared with TRBD1. This CDR3 contains 12 residues. Losses at the gene ends were 6 bases for V and 2 bases for J; bases not matched to a gene: 3. The germline gives CDR1 SQVTM, CDR2 ANQGSEA.